The 8 T cell receptor beta chains below all came from one sample that was sequenced in a study of cytomegalovirus exposure and HLA in healthy donors. The PCR contained 60 Vbeta and 13 Jbeta primers. The method was immunoSEQ multiplex PCR; TCRdb's version includes in-frame clones alone and lacks a portion of them. Recorded here are around 84,000 clones; the top ten clones represent about 4.6%. The sample taken for sequencing was PBMCs. The receptors were gathered from a man aged 30-40 years in good health and CMV-seronegative.

V and J are TRBV5-1 and TRBJ1-1; tentative D call: TRBD1 (6 bases). There are 14 residues in the CDR3. Germline V CDR1 and CDR2: SGHRS, YFSETQ. Between the trimmed V and J ends, which lost 0 bases and 5 bases, there was a span of 11 bases. The CDR3, as DNA: TGCGCCAGCAGCTTGGAGACGACAGGAACTGAAGCTTTCTTT. Translated, it gives CASSLETTGTEAFF.

The V and J genes are TRBV7-9 and TRBJ2-7; 9 bases agree with TRBD2. The CDR3 covers 14 residues. V shed 3 bases and J 5 bases; nucleotides not matched to a gene: 5. From germline, CDR1 is SEHNR and CDR2 FQNEAQ (reference sequence). The CDR3 sequence: CASSFAGGSNEQYF. The DNA of the CDR3 is TGTGCCAGCAGCTTTGCGGGAGGGAGCAACGAGCAGTACTTC.

The rearrangement uses TRBV14 and TRBJ2-2, with 9 bases identical to TRBD2. Losses at the gene ends were 0 bases for V and 5 bases for J; bases not matched to a gene: 7. CDR1 is SGHDN and CDR2 is FVKESK in the germline V gene. CDR3 length: 17 residues. The CDR3 protein is CASSQDPAGGPTGELFF. Here the CDR3 DNA reads TGTGCCAGCAGCCAAGATCCGGCGGGAGGGCCAACCGGGGAGCTGTTTTTT. Together with reference TRBV14 and TRBJ2-2, the CDR3 gives the full variable domain: EAGVTQFPSHSVIEKGQTVTLRCDPISGHDNLYWYRRVMGKEIKFLLHFVKESKQDESGMPNNRFLAERTGGTYSTLKVQPAELEDSGVYFCASSQDPAGGPTGELFFGEGSRLTVL.

The V gene is TRBV7-2, the J gene TRBJ2-3, with TRBD2 matching over 11 bases. Germline V gives CDR1 SGHTA, CDR2 FQGNSA. The CDR3 covers 18 residues. V dropped 4 bases and J dropped 2; count of bases not matched to a gene: 11. The CDR3 reads CASSSRGSSGRATDTQYF. The CDR3 DNA sequence: TGTGCCAGCAGCTCTAGGGGTAGTAGCGGGAGGGCCACAGATACGCAGTATTTT.

The V call is TRBV7-9, the J call TRBJ2-2; 10 positions agree with TRBD1. The CDR3 loop spans 15 amino acids. CDR1 and CDR2 from the germline V gene are SEHNR and FQNEAQ (reference sequence). Trimming removed 3 bases from V and 6 bases from J; junction bases left unmatched: 4. The chain's CDR3 is CASSFGTGEPGELFF. DNA for the CDR3: TGTGCCAGCAGCTTCGGGACAGGGGAACCCGGGGAGCTGTTTTTT.

This chain links TRBV7-2 with TRBJ2-7, with TRBD2 matching over 7 bases. CDR3 size: 11 residues. In germline, CDR1 is SGHTA, CDR2 FQGNSA. The CDR3 protein is CASGRGDEQYF. The CDR3 nucleotides read TGTGCGTCGGGGAGGGGTGACGAGCAGTACTTC.

The rearrangement uses TRBV10-2 and TRBJ1-5; perhaps TRBD1 as D (6 bases). The V end was cut by 4 bases, the J end by 6 bases, with 10 bases between. CDR1 and CDR2 (germline): WSHSY, SAAADI. The CDR3 is 13 residues long. CDR3 loop: CASSVGAGQPQHF. The DNA of the CDR3 is TGCGCCAGCAGTGTGGGGGCAGGTCAGCCCCAGCATTTT.

As DNA, the CDR3 is TGCGCCAGCAGCTCTCCAGGTGGGACTGAAGCTTTCTTT. Protein: CASSSPGGTEAFF. This sequence joins TRBV5-1 and TRBJ1-1; D unresolved. This CDR3 is 13 amino acids long. V gave up 3 bases and J gave up 5 bases, with 11 bases separating them. Germline CDR1 reads SGHRS; CDR2 reads YFSETQ. Based on the CDR3 plus reference TRBV5-1 and TRBJ1-1, the full variable domain is KAGVTQTPRYLIKTRGQQVTLSCSPISGHRSVSWYQQTPGQGLQFLFEYFSETQRNKGNFPGRFSGRQFSNSRSEMNVSTLELGDSALYLCASSSPGGTEAFFGQGTRLTVV.